This T cell receptor beta chain was sequenced during a study of cytomegalovirus exposure and HLA in healthy donors. It was with 60 Vbeta and 13 Jbeta primers that the PCR ran. Assay: immunoSEQ multiplex PCR; the TCRdb copy retains only in-frame clones and omits some. The sample has 110,000 to 150,000 clones, less than 85% seen once. Germline V gene lookup returns CDR1 ENHRY and CDR2 SYGVKD. CDR3 length equals 14 residues. Trimming removed 1 base from V and 4 bases from J; junction bases left unmatched: 3. Concerning this clone itself: Its antigen is currently unknown.

Regarding the study as a whole: Later, an analysis found that common viral pathogens appeared to be linked with several of the most significant clusters. Association with HLA alleles at 0.05 false discovery rate was found for roughly 17,000 TCR beta sequences in a later analysis.

The sequenced sample was PBMCs. The clonotype comes from a man aged 18 to 29 in good health and CMV-seropositive. V is TRBV10-3 and J is TRBJ1-2; 7 bases line up with TRBD1. The CDR3 DNA reads TGTGCCATCAGTGAGTTGCGGGACAGCTATGGCTACACCTTC. Translation: CAISELRDSYGYTF.